The entry that follows covers one T cell receptor (beta chain) sequence. Its matching antigen is unknown. TCRdb's table, derived via immunoSEQ multiplex PCR, lists solely in-frame clones and lacks some. The profile shows 20,000 to 25,000 clones, over 70% of them singletons. Related graft donors supplied nonmyeloablative bone marrow transplants, and mixed chimerism was transient. Unstimulated regulatory T cells (CD4+CD25+CD127-), CD4+CD25- non-regulatory cells, CD4 and CD8 cells were FACS-sorted from thawed PBMCs. CDR3 length: 13 amino acids. The germline V gene encodes CDR1 SGHDT and CDR2 YYEEEE. Trimming left V 2 bases short and J 7 bases short, with 12 bases between. This record belongs to a study of Tregs in tolerant kidney transplant recipients. Notes on the study in general: The most relevant donor-specific Treg TCRbeta repertoire apparently came from expansion with activated donor B cells. Nucleotide sequences could not be compared across some patients' samples due to primer changes. The small number of patients limits these findings pending further validation.

The clonotype was recovered from a human patient who received a combined kidney and bone marrow transplant. Certain T cells may be donor cells from the graft. The sample here was CD8+ T cells from blood (PBMCs), taken 6 months after the transplant. This chain links TRBV5-6 with TRBJ1-2, with D unresolved. The CDR3 loop reads CASSLDSAAGYTF. Written as DNA, the CDR3 is TGTGCCAGCAGCTTAGATTCTGCGGCTGGCTACACCTTC.